The sequence of this T cell receptor (beta chain) was determined in a study of tumor-infiltrating lymphocytes in localized non-small cell lung cancer. The assay was immunoSEQ multiplex PCR, and TCRdb's table has in-frame clones only and misses some. The sample consists of 10,000 to 15,000 clones, about 85% of them appearing once. With 3 bases removed from V and 6 bases from J, the gap between germline ends came to 15 bases. The CDR3 consists of 14 residues. Germline V gives CDR1 SGHRS, CDR2 YFSETQ. The TCR was taken from a human donor with non-small cell lung cancer. Material for sequencing was lung tumor tissue. The rearrangement links TRBV5-1 to TRBJ1-2, with a possible D match to TRBD1 (5 bases). DNA of the CDR3: TGCGCCAGCAGCTCCACCGGGACTGGGGATGGCTACACCTTC. Encoded protein: CASSSTGTGDGYTF.